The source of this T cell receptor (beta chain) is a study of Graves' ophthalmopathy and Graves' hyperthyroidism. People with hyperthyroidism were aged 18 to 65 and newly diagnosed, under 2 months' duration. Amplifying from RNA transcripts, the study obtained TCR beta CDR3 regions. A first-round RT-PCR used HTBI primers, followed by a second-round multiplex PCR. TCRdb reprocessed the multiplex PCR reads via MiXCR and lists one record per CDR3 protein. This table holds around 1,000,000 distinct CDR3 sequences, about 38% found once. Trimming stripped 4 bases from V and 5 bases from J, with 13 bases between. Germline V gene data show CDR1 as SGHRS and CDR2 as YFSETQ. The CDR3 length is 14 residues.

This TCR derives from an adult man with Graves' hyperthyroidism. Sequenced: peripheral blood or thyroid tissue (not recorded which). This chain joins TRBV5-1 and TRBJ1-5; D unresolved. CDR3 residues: CASSPDSIDQPQHF. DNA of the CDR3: TGCGCCAGCAGCCCGGACTCGATAGATCAGCCCCAGCATTTT.